These T cell receptor beta chains were read from a single sample in a study of OX40 agonist ivuxolimab in advanced cancers. The protocol was immunoSEQ multiplex PCR, while the TCRdb copy is restricted to in-frame clones and leaves out a portion. The sample carries tens of thousands of clones, 75% to 90% recorded once. The specimen comprised CD4+ or CD8+ T cells sorted from blood, sampled in a trial of the OX40 agonist ivuxolimab. These receptors originate from an adult with an advanced solid tumor such as melanoma, head and neck, liver or kidney cancer. Both conserved end residues are part of each CDR3. The D gene is left open where the match is weak. Part of the rows lack a size; the others show once, few, many or a class for expanded clones.

CDR3 DNA: TGCGCCAGCAGCCAAGAGCTAGCGGGGGTCAACAATGAGCAGTTCTTC
CDR3 protein: CASSQELAGVNNEQFF
clone size: -
D gene: TRBD2
V gene: TRBV4-3
J gene: TRBJ2-1

CDR3 DNA: TGCGCCAGCAGCCGATCTGACACAACCAGGTCCAATGAGCAGTTCTTC
CDR3 protein: CASSRSDTTRSNEQFF
clone size: -
D gene: -
V gene: TRBV4-3
J gene: TRBJ2-1

CDR3 DNA: TGTGCCAGCAGCCTAACCCGGACAATGAGCAATCAGCCCCAGCATTTT
CDR3 protein: CASSLTRTMSNQPQHF
clone size: -
D gene: -
V gene: TRBV7-8
J gene: TRBJ1-5

CDR3 DNA: TGTGCCAGCAGCCAAACGGGGCCACAAGAGACCCAGTACTTC
CDR3 protein: CASSQTGPQETQYF
clone size: -
D gene: -
V gene: TRBV7-7
J gene: TRBJ2-5

CDR3 DNA: TGCGCCAGCAGCCAAGATTGGCGGCCGATGAGCTACACCTTC
CDR3 protein: CASSQDWRPMSYTF
clone size: -
D gene: -
V gene: TRBV4-3
J gene: TRBJ1-2

CDR3 DNA: TGCGCCAGCAGCTTGAGCGGGACTGAAGCTTTCTTT
CDR3 protein: CASSLSGTEAFF
clone size: -
D gene: -
V gene: TRBV5-1
J gene: TRBJ1-1

CDR3 DNA: TGTGCCAGCAGCTTATACATAGCGGGAGGGCACAACGAGCAGTACTTC
CDR3 protein: CASSLYIAGGHNEQYF
clone size: -
D gene: TRBD2
V gene: TRBV7-2
J gene: TRBJ2-7

CDR3 DNA: TGTGCTAGTGGTTTGGTGGACACCTACGAGCAGTACTTC
CDR3 protein: CASGLVDTYEQYF
clone size: -
D gene: -
V gene: TRBV12-5
J gene: TRBJ2-7

CDR3 DNA: TGTGCCAGCAGTCAGCTAGCCAAAAACATTCAGTACTTC
CDR3 protein: CASSQLAKNIQYF
clone size: few
D gene: -
V gene: TRBV6-1
J gene: TRBJ2-4

CDR3 DNA: TGTGCCAGTAGTATATGGGGATCGAACACTGAAGCTTTCTTT
CDR3 protein: CASSIWGSNTEAFF
clone size: -
D gene: -
V gene: TRBV19
J gene: TRBJ1-1

CDR3 DNA: TGTGCCAGCAGCTTAACTTCCGGCAGGGGGAGGGAAAAACTGTTTTTT
CDR3 protein: CASSLTSGRGREKLFF
clone size: -
D gene: TRBD1
V gene: TRBV7-3
J gene: TRBJ1-4

CDR3 DNA: TGTGCCAGCTCACCAACTGACGGCGAGCAGTACTTC
CDR3 protein: CASSPTDGEQYF
clone size: -
D gene: -
V gene: TRBV18
J gene: TRBJ2-7

CDR3 DNA: TGTGCCAGCAGCGACAGGGGAAGTTTAGGTTCACCCCTCCACTTT
CDR3 protein: CASSDRGSLGSPLHF
clone size: -
D gene: TRBD1
V gene: TRBV2
J gene: TRBJ1-6

CDR3 DNA: TGTGCCAGCAGTTACTTTGGGGGCAAGGAAAAACTGTTTTTT
CDR3 protein: CASSYFGGKEKLFF
clone size: -
D gene: -
V gene: TRBV6-5
J gene: TRBJ1-4

CDR3 DNA: TGTGCCAGCAGTGAAGCGGAACTAGCGGGGGGACTTAATGAGCAGTTCTTC
CDR3 protein: CASSEAELAGGLNEQFF
clone size: few
D gene: TRBD2
V gene: TRBV6-1
J gene: TRBJ2-1

CDR3 DNA: TGTGCCAGCAGTTACTCCGGGGGGCCGCAGTTCTTC
CDR3 protein: CASSYSGGPQFF
clone size: -
D gene: -
V gene: TRBV6-5
J gene: TRBJ2-1

CDR3 DNA: TGTGCCATCACCCCCCTAGCGGGGGGATTTGGGCTCGGCAATGAGCAGTTCTTC
CDR3 protein: CAITPLAGGFGLGNEQFF
clone size: few
D gene: TRBD2
V gene: TRBV10-3
J gene: TRBJ2-1

CDR3 DNA: TGCGCCAGCAGCTTGGAGGTTGCAGGGGAGGGAGATACGCAGTATTTT
CDR3 protein: CASSLEVAGEGDTQYF
clone size: -
D gene: -
V gene: TRBV5-1
J gene: TRBJ2-3

CDR3 DNA: TGTGCCAGCAGTTTCGGTGGGGGGACCTACGAGCAGTACTTC
CDR3 protein: CASSFGGGTYEQYF
clone size: -
D gene: -
V gene: TRBV28
J gene: TRBJ2-7

CDR3 DNA: TGTGCCAGCAGTTACTCTATGTTGGACAGGGGCTACGAGCAGTACTTC
CDR3 protein: CASSYSMLDRGYEQYF
clone size: -
D gene: TRBD1
V gene: TRBV6-6
J gene: TRBJ2-7

CDR3 DNA: TGTGCCAGCAGCCCCCCCTGGCCTGACAATGAAAAACTGTTTTTT
CDR3 protein: CASSPPWPDNEKLFF
clone size: -
D gene: -
V gene: TRBV11-2
J gene: TRBJ1-4

CDR3 DNA: TGTGCCTGGAGTGCAGGGGGCACGGCGGGGAGTGGAGAGACCCAGTACTTC
CDR3 protein: CAWSAGGTAGSGETQYF
clone size: -
D gene: TRBD1
V gene: TRBV30
J gene: TRBJ2-5

CDR3 DNA: TGTGCCAGTAGTATTGGGCTAAGGGAGACCCAGTACTTC
CDR3 protein: CASSIGLRETQYF
clone size: -
D gene: -
V gene: TRBV19
J gene: TRBJ2-5

CDR3 DNA: TGTGCCTGGAGTGTACATCGTACGCAGGGATGGAATTCACCCCTCCACTTT
CDR3 protein: CAWSVHRTQGWNSPLHF
clone size: few
D gene: -
V gene: TRBV30
J gene: TRBJ1-6

CDR3 DNA: TGTGCCAGCATCGAAGAGTTGGCCAAAAACATTCAGTACTTC
CDR3 protein: CASIEELAKNIQYF
clone size: -
D gene: -
V gene: TRBV2
J gene: TRBJ2-4

CDR3 DNA: TGTGCCAGCAGCCCGACAGGGAACAGCAATCAGCCCCAGCATTTT
CDR3 protein: CASSPTGNSNQPQHF
clone size: -
D gene: TRBD1
V gene: TRBV6-1
J gene: TRBJ1-5

CDR3 DNA: TGTGCCAGCAGTGTAACCGGGGGTGATAGGCAGCCCCAGCATTTT
CDR3 protein: CASSVTGGDRQPQHF
clone size: -
D gene: -
V gene: TRBV6-1
J gene: TRBJ1-5

CDR3 DNA: TGTGCCAGCAGCTTCGACAATGAGCAGTTCTTC
CDR3 protein: CASSFDNEQFF
clone size: -
D gene: -
V gene: TRBV7-8
J gene: TRBJ2-1